This T cell receptor (beta chain) was identified during a study of regulatory T cells in long-lasting Graves disease. This sample's time point: newly diagnosed GD, antithyroid drugs for less than 3 months. The TCR library was made from RNA extracted from PBMCs. Library construction for TCR beta used iRepertoire HTBI primers and Arm-PCR of CDR3 regions. Via MiXCR, TCRdb re-called the multiplex PCR reads, giving one row per CDR3 protein. The top ten hold less than 35% of the sample, which has hundreds of thousands of distinct CDR3 sequences, 15% to 20% seen once. CDR3 length equals 15 residues. V lost 4 bases to trimming and J lost 5 bases; unmatched junction nucleotides: 11. Germline-derived CDR1 and CDR2 are SGHNT and YYREEE (reference sequence). This sample also appeared in a second study, on T cells in Graves' hyperthyroidism and ophthalmopathy. That paper adds: Before onset, ophthalmopathy was predicted by the model a median about six months earlier.

The sequencing used peripheral blood mononuclear cells (PBMCs), collected at new diagnosis, from a patient treated with antithyroid drugs. The chain uses TRBV5-4 and TRBJ2-5; 7 bases are shared with TRBD2. The clonotype comes from a man aged 40-49 years with Graves disease. The CDR3 protein is CASSTGTAGRETQYF. CDR3 bases: TGTGCCAGCAGCACCGGGACCGCCGGGAGGGAGACCCAGTACTTC.